The rows below give T cell receptor beta chains drawn from one sample of a study of T cell changes during pregnancy in multiple sclerosis. Measured with immunoSEQ multiplex PCR; TCRdb has only the in-frame clones, and not every one. The table lists about 40,000 clones, 90% of them singletons. The sequenced sample was CD4+ T cells from peripheral blood mononuclear cells, obtained in the third trimester of pregnancy. All receptors derive from a female donor with multiple sclerosis, enrolled in a pregnancy study. The CDR3 runs from the conserved cysteine through the conserved F or W. The D gene is left open where the match is weak. Clone size is given for some rows only: seen once, a few or many times, or a class if the clone is expanded.

>TRBD1|TRBV18|TRBJ1-1|NA
CASSPQGARTEAFF
TGTGCCAGCTCACCACAGGGGGCGCGGACTGAAGCTTTCTTT
>NA|TRBV21-1|TRBJ1-5|NA
CASSKGSSSNQPQHF
TGTGCCAGCAGCAAAGGCTCGAGTAGCAATCAGCCCCAGCATTTT
>TRBD1|TRBV6-1|TRBJ2-1|NA
CATLGQTYNEQFF
TGTGCCACCCTGGGACAGACCTACAATGAGCAGTTCTTC
>NA|TRBV7-3|TRBJ2-1|NA
CASSLTPGVNEQFF
TGTGCCAGCAGCTTAACGCCAGGGGTTAATGAGCAGTTCTTC
>TRBD1|TRBV14|TRBJ2-3|NA
CASSPWTGQPTDTQYF
TGTGCCAGCAGCCCTTGGACGGGACAGCCCACAGATACGCAGTATTTT
>NA|TRBV5-6|TRBJ1-3|NA
CASSDGYRQAPSGNTIYF
TGTGCCAGCAGCGATGGATATAGGCAGGCACCCTCTGGAAACACCATATATTTT
>NA|TRBV18|TRBJ1-5|NA
CASSPNEGIYQPQHF
TGTGCCAGCTCACCGAATGAGGGAATTTATCAGCCCCAGCATTTT
>NA|TRBV30|TRBJ1-3|NA
CAWSAGTPGNTIYF
TGTGCCTGGAGCGCCGGGACACCTGGAAACACCATATATTTT
>NA|TRBV18|TRBJ2-7|NA
CASSSDRTYEQYF
TGTGCCAGCTCATCTGACAGGACCTACGAGCAGTACTTC
>NA|TRBV11-2|TRBJ1-5|NA
CASSLDWDWQPQHF
TGTGCCAGCAGCCTCGATTGGGACTGGCAGCCCCAGCATTTT
>NA|TRBV19|TRBJ2-7|NA
CASNDYRGYEQYF
TGTGCCAGTAATGACTATCGGGGATACGAGCAGTACTTC
>NA|TRBV27|TRBJ2-5|NA
CASSQGMGETQYF
TGTGCCAGCAGCCAGGGTATGGGTGAGACCCAGTACTTC
>NA|TRBV18|TRBJ1-5|NA
CASSLNGGFANQPQHF
TGTGCCAGCTCACTCAACGGGGGGTTCGCCAATCAGCCCCAGCATTTT
>NA|TRBV19|TRBJ1-2|NA
CASTRTAYGYTF
TGTGCCAGTACCCGGACTGCCTATGGCTACACCTTC
>NA|TRBV5-1|TRBJ1-2|few
CASSLVRSTGYTF
TGCGCCAGCAGCTTGGTGAGAAGTACGGGCTACACCTTC
>NA|TRBV19|TRBJ1-2|NA
CASSIWQGDNYGYTF
TGTGCCAGTAGTATTTGGCAGGGTGATAACTATGGCTACACCTTC
>NA|TRBV5-1|TRBJ1-1|NA
CASSLASGTEAFF
TGCGCCAGCAGCTTGGCCTCAGGGACTGAAGCTTTCTTT
>TRBD1|TRBV5-1|TRBJ2-7|NA
CASSPDRARYEQYF
TGCGCCAGCAGCCCAGACAGGGCGCGCTACGAGCAGTACTTC
>TRBD2|TRBV11-2|TRBJ2-2|NA
CASSFPGLAGAGTGELFF
TGTGCCAGCAGCTTCCCGGGACTAGCGGGAGCGGGGACCGGGGAGCTGTTTTTT
>TRBD1|TRBV5-1|TRBJ2-1|NA
CASSKITGTGTGEQFF
TGCGCCAGCAGCAAAATAACCGGGACAGGAACGGGGGAGCAGTTCTTC
>NA|TRBV6-5|TRBJ2-5|NA
CATRDHRGKETQYF
TGTGCCACGCGGGATCACCGGGGGAAAGAGACCCAGTACTTC
>NA|TRBV29-1|TRBJ2-7|NA
CSVEGRDEQYF
TGCAGCGTTGAGGGCAGGGACGAGCAGTACTTC
>NA|TRBV12-5|TRBJ1-1|NA
CASAPLNTEAFF
TGTGCTAGTGCCCCTTTGAACACTGAAGCTTTCTTT
>NA|TRBV28|TRBJ2-3|NA
CASRPSYSTDTQYF
TGTGCCAGCAGACCGAGCTATTCCACAGATACGCAGTATTTT
>NA|TRBV7-2|TRBJ2-1|NA
CASSLVLGVQFF
TGTGCCAGCAGCTTAGTATTAGGGGTGCAGTTCTTC
>NA|TRBV7-2|TRBJ1-2|NA
CASSPRTVATHGYTF
TGTGCCAGCAGCCCTAGGACGGTAGCGACCCATGGCTACACCTTC
>TRBD1|TRBV5-4|TRBJ2-6|NA
CASSSDRAVEPSGANVLTF
TGTGCCAGCAGTTCGGACAGGGCCGTCGAGCCCTCTGGGGCCAACGTCCTGACTTTC
>NA|TRBV5-1|TRBJ2-1|NA
CASSPGQTRNEQFF
TGCGCCAGCAGCCCGGGACAAACGCGGAATGAGCAGTTCTTC
>TRBD2|TRBV5-6|TRBJ2-1|NA
CASSPPGLAWNEQFF
TGTGCCAGCAGCCCGCCGGGACTAGCGTGGAATGAGCAGTTCTTC
>NA|TRBV5-4|TRBJ2-1|NA
CASSFGGGQTAYNEQFF
TGTGCCAGCAGCTTTGGAGGGGGACAGACGGCCTACAATGAGCAGTTCTTC
>TRBD2|TRBV5-5|TRBJ2-7|NA
CASSLRLAVPYEQYF
TGTGCCAGCAGCTTGCGCCTAGCGGTACCCTACGAGCAGTACTTC
>TRBD1|TRBV19|TRBJ2-5|NA
CASSISRGGTGVTETQYF
TGTGCCAGTAGTATTAGTCGAGGGGGGACAGGGGTTACGGAGACCCAGTACTTC
>TRBD2|TRBV4-1|TRBJ2-6|NA
CASSERISGSDSGANVLTF
TGCGCCAGCAGCGAGCGTATTAGCGGGAGTGACTCTGGGGCCAACGTCCTGACTTTC
>NA|TRBV11-2|TRBJ1-2|NA
CASSFDDSYGYTF
TGTGCCAGCAGCTTTGATGACAGCTATGGCTACACCTTC
>NA|TRBV5-1|TRBJ1-1|NA
CASLPREGRGSTEAFF
TGCGCCAGCCTCCCCAGGGAGGGAAGGGGAAGCACTGAAGCTTTCTTT
>TRBD1|TRBV29-1|TRBJ2-7|NA
CSVEGGQESYEQYF
TGCAGCGTTGAGGGCGGACAGGAGTCCTACGAGCAGTACTTC
>NA|TRBV2|TRBJ1-5|NA
CASTGGGGGNQPQHF
TGTGCCAGCACGGGGGGGGGTGGGGGCAATCAGCCCCAGCATTTT
>NA|TRBV28|TRBJ2-1|NA
CASRIGLGGNEQFF
TGTGCCAGCAGAATCGGTCTAGGAGGCAATGAGCAGTTCTTC
>NA|TRBV9|TRBJ1-2|NA
CASSVEKDRPLGYGYTF
TGTGCCAGCAGCGTAGAGAAGGACAGACCGCTTGGCTATGGCTACACCTTC
>NA|TRBV18|TRBJ2-1|NA
CASSPNPSSNEQFF
TGTGCCAGCTCACCCAACCCTAGCAGCAATGAGCAGTTCTTC
>NA|TRBV11-2|TRBJ2-5|NA
CASSLDLRGRETQYF
TGTGCCAGCAGCTTAGATTTGCGGGGCAGAGAGACCCAGTACTTC
>NA|TRBV6-5|TRBJ2-6|NA
CASSSGSGANVLTF
TGTGCCAGCAGTTCCGGCTCTGGGGCCAACGTCCTGACTTTC
>NA|TRBV19|TRBJ1-2|NA
CASSIGHRTVGGYTF
TGTGCCAGTAGTATAGGCCACCGGACAGTTGGAGGCTACACCTTC
>NA|TRBV9|TRBJ2-5|once
CASSPSGTAQETQYF
TGTGCCAGCAGCCCAAGCGGTACAGCTCAAGAGACCCAGTACTTC